Below are 3 T cell receptor beta chains sequenced from a single sample in a study of control samples from healthy donors and cancer patients. Libraries were prepared by immunoSEQ multiplex PCR; TCRdb keeps only in-frame clonotypes and omits some of them. The repertoire holds about 130,000 clones, with more than 75% as singletons. The sequenced material came from blood. The receptor set was obtained from a man between 18 and 35 years old in good health.

This clone was found once. The DNA of the CDR3 is TGTGCCAGCTCTCAGGAGAGTTACCAAGAGACCCAGTACTTC. Protein sequence: CASSQESYQETQYF. V usage is TRBV9 and J usage is TRBJ2-5, with unresolved D. Per germline, CDR1 SGDLS and CDR2 YYNGEE. V dropped 7 bases and J dropped 0 bases, with 13 bases sitting between them. The CDR3 is 14 residues long. Looking up the rest from reference TRBV9 and TRBJ2-5 gives the full variable domain: DSGVTQTPKHLITATGQRVTLRCSPRSGDLSVYWYQQSLDQGLQFLIQYYNGEERAKGNILERFSAQQFPDLHSELNLSSLELGDSALYFCASSQESYQETQYFGPGTRLLVL.

The chain couples TRBV7-9 to TRBJ1-1, with 8 bases that match TRBD1. Looked up from germline, CDR1 is SEHNR and CDR2 is FQNEAQ (reference sequence). With 8 bases clipped from V and 4 bases from J, the junction kept 12 bases outside the gene matches. This CDR3 comprises 15 residues. The CDR3 DNA reads TGTGCCAGCCGGCTTCGGACAGGGCTAGCCACTGAAGCTTTCTTT. It translates to CASRLRTGLATEAFF.

The chain links TRBV27 to TRBJ2-7, with 11 nucleotides matching TRBD1. The junction had 6 bases not matched to a gene; V was cut back by 6 bases and J by 5 bases. CDR1 and CDR2 (germline): MNHEY, SMNVEV (reference sequence). The CDR3 extends over 14 amino acids. CDR3 sequence reads: CASSPGQGVHEQYF. The CDR3 coding sequence is TGTGCCAGCAGCCCGGGACAGGGGGTCCACGAGCAGTACTTC.